These 13 T cell receptor beta chains share one sample of origin, sequenced in a study of CD8 T cells in ankylosing spondylitis. Via MiXCR, TCRdb re-called the 5' RACE reads, giving one row per CDR3 protein. Of more than 300,000 distinct CDR3 sequences listed, roughly 12% are singletons. The source material was blood, either unsorted or a sorted T cell fraction (not recorded which). These receptor sequences come from a female donor with ankylosing spondylitis or in good health (not recorded which).

This clonotype appeared a few times. The rearrangement links TRBV20-1 to TRBJ2-2, with D possibly matching TRBD2 (5 bases). The length of the CDR3 is 15 residues. V lost 6 bases, J lost 0 bases, and 14 bases lay in between. Germline V gene data show CDR1 as DFQATT and CDR2 as SNEGSKA (reference sequence). In DNA, the CDR3 is TGCAGTGCCCCCCCTGAGGGTACGAACACCGGGGAGCTGTTTTTT. It yields the protein CSAPPEGTNTGELFF.

This clonotype has a count of ten or more. V gene TRBV12-3 or TRBV12-4 combines with J gene TRBJ2-1; 7 positions agree with TRBD2. V was pared by 9 bases and J by 9 bases, with 17 bases of the junction left unmatched. The CDR3 is made up of 15 amino acids. CDR3 DNA: TGTGCCAGTAACCTTTTTACCAGCGGGATGGGTGAGCAGTTCTTC. Amino acid sequence: CASNLFTSGMGEQFF.

At least ten counts were recorded for this clonotype. V is TRBV5-1 and J is TRBJ2-3; 7 nucleotides align to TRBD1. CDR3 length: 14 residues. Trimming cost V 3 bases and J 2 bases; bases outside gene matches: 3. CDR1 is SGHRS and CDR2 is YFSETQ in the germline V gene. The CDR3 spells CASSSGQNTDTQYF. CDR3 DNA sequence: TGCGCCAGCAGCTCGGGACAGAACACAGATACGCAGTATTTT.

The table lists this clonotype with many counts. The chain carries TRBV20-1 and TRBJ2-3, with a possible D match to TRBD1 (5 bases). Deletions cut 4 bases from V and 3 bases from J, with 17 bases between. Germline V gene lookup returns CDR1 DFQATT and CDR2 SNEGSKA (reference sequence). CDR3 length: 15 amino acids. This chain's CDR3 is CSATGEFKGTDTQYF. CDR3 sequence (DNA): TGCAGTGCTACCGGAGAGTTTAAGGGGACAGATACGCAGTATTTT.

This clonotype came up a few times. J is TRBJ2-1 and V is TRBV10-3; TRBD1 is a possible D gene (5 bases). Germline CDR1 ENHRY, CDR2 SYGVKD. V lost 4 bases and J lost 9, with 31 bases in between. The CDR3 is made up of 19 amino acids. The DNA of the CDR3 is TGTGCCATCAGTGGGACAATGATAAGTGCACGACAGTATTACGGTGAGCAGTTCTTC. Amino acid sequence: CAISGTMISARQYYGEQFF.

This clonotype was detected ten times or more. This chain connects TRBV5-6 to TRBJ2-1, with D unresolved. This CDR3 is built from 13 residues. The V and J ends lost 4 bases and 6 bases respectively, with 11 bases between them. Germline assignment: CDR1 SGHDT and CDR2 YYEEEE. The CDR3 DNA reads TGTGCCAGCAGCGAACTGGACCGCAATGAGCAGTTCTTC. Translating it yields CASSELDRNEQFF.

This clonotype has at least ten counts. This chain connects TRBV7-9 to TRBJ2-1, with TRBD1 as a possible D gene (5 bases). The V and J ends lost 2 bases and 1 base respectively, with 9 bases between them. This CDR3 is 15 amino acids long. Germline values: CDR1 SEHNR, CDR2 FQNEAQ (reference sequence). The CDR3 here is CASSLRQGSYNEQFF. The CDR3 region has the DNA TGTGCCAGCAGCTTACGTCAGGGATCCTACAATGAGCAGTTCTTC.

V and J are TRBV7-9 and TRBJ2-1; the D call may be TRBD1 or TRBD2 (5 bases each). Germline V gives CDR1 SEHNR, CDR2 FQNEAQ (reference sequence). Trimming pared 8 bases from V and 5 bases from J, leaving 16 bases between. This CDR3 is 14 amino acids long. The CDR3 DNA is TGTGCCAGCGAGTACGGGGCTGTTAACAATGAGCAGTTCTTC. Residues: CASEYGAVNNEQFF.

This clonotype has just a few counts. The rearrangement uses TRBV6-5 and TRBJ2-3, with 10 bases that match TRBD2. CDR3 length: 17 amino acids. CDR1 is MNHEY and CDR2 is SVGAGI in the germline V gene. Unmatched junction bases numbered 5, after V lost 2 bases and J lost 0 bases. CDR3 sequence (DNA): TGTGCCAGCAGTTACACCCTAGCGGGGGCGAGCACAGATACGCAGTATTTT. Translated, it gives CASSYTLAGASTDTQYF.

This clonotype was counted ten times or more. The chain carries TRBV7-2 and TRBJ1-4, with D perhaps matching TRBD1 (6 bases). Germline V gene data show CDR1 as SGHTA and CDR2 as FQGNSA. This CDR3 has 17 amino acids. V lost 3 bases to trimming and J lost 0 bases, with 14 bases between them. CDR3 nucleotides: TGTGCCAGCAGCTTTTCCTCGGACAGAGCAACTAATGAAAAACTGTTTTTT. Translated, it gives CASSFSSDRATNEKLFF.

The sample holds a few counts of this clonotype. The chain joins TRBV5-1 to TRBJ2-1, with D hard to call. The CDR3 length is 12 residues. V was clipped by 4 bases and J by 7 bases, with 9 bases between them. Germline V gene lookup returns CDR1 SGHRS and CDR2 YFSETQ. CDR3 DNA sequence: TGCGCCAGCAGCCACAATGGTAATGAGCAGTTCTTC. Protein: CASSHNGNEQFF.

This clonotype occurred a few times. The chain joins TRBV3-1 to TRBJ1-3; weak D call: TRBD1 (6 bases). The CDR3 totals 16 residues. Germline loops: CDR1 LGHDT, CDR2 YNNKEL (reference sequence). V dropped 4 bases and J dropped 0 bases, with 13 bases sitting between them. CDR3 in DNA: TGTGCCAGCAGCCCCCTGGGGGCTTTCTCTGGAAACACCATATATTTT. Amino acids: CASSPLGAFSGNTIYF.

This clonotype was found many times. V and J are TRBV6-1 and TRBJ2-3, with 7 bases that match TRBD2. Per germline, CDR1 MNHNS and CDR2 SASEGT. The CDR3 is 14 amino acids. The junction had 10 bases not matched to a gene; V was cut back by 11 bases and J by 2 bases. The CDR3 DNA is TGTGCCTCGATGCGGGACTATGTCACAGATACGCAGTATTTT. Residues: CASMRDYVTDTQYF.